These 30 T cell receptor beta chains share one sample of origin, sequenced in a study of T cells in Graves' hyperthyroidism and ophthalmopathy. Researchers amplified the TCR beta CDR3 regions from RNA transcripts. In the first-round RT-PCR of the TCR CDR3, the HTBI primer set was used. Each CDR3 protein gets one entry after TCRdb re-called the multiplex PCR reads with MiXCR. The repertoire has 400,000 or so distinct CDR3 sequences, 13% to 15% of them found once; the top ten carry around 19%. Sequenced: blood. The receptors here all came from a woman aged 30 to 39 with Graves' ophthalmopathy.

This clonotype was detected many times. This chain joins TRBV5-1 and TRBJ1-1; D not certain. Germline loops: CDR1 SGHRS, CDR2 YFSETQ. The CDR3 runs to 15 residues. V dropped 2 bases and J dropped 4 bases, with 15 bases sitting between them. CDR3 in amino acids: CASSLRSLIPTEAFF. In DNA form, the CDR3 reads TGCGCCAGCAGCTTAAGGAGCTTAATCCCCACTGAAGCTTTCTTT.

At least ten counts were recorded for this clonotype. The genes are TRBV20-1 and TRBJ1-6, with D unresolved. CDR3 length: 15 residues. CDR1 is DFQATT and CDR2 is SNEGSKA in the germline V gene (reference sequence). V dropped 1 base and J dropped 6 bases, with 13 bases sitting between them. The CDR3 sequence: CSARGPTGGNSPLHF. As DNA, the CDR3 is TGCAGTGCTAGAGGCCCTACGGGAGGTAATTCACCCCTCCACTTT.

The sample holds many counts of this clonotype. At one boundary the junction diverges from the germline segment, which might be a read error. The chain combines TRBV7-3 with TRBJ2-1, with 9 bases lining up with TRBD2. CDR1 is SGHTA and CDR2 is FQGTGA in the germline V gene. This CDR3 has 15 amino acids. The CDR3 DNA follows: TGCGCCAGCAGCCCGCTTGCGGGGGGGCACAATGAGCAGTTCTTC. As protein: CASSPLAGGHNEQFF.

The J gene is TRBJ2-5, the V gene TRBV6-2 or TRBV6-3; a possible D gene is TRBD1 (5 bases). Germline CDR1 is MNHEY and CDR2 is SVGEGT. The V end lost 10 bases, the J end lost 5 bases, and 11 bases lay between the germline ends. CDR3 length equals 11 residues. This chain's CDR3 is CATTKGETQYF. CDR3 DNA: TGTGCCACCACAAAGGGGGAGACCCAGTACTTC.

This clonotype was recorded at least ten times. The chain carries TRBV12-3 or TRBV12-4 and TRBJ2-2; 11 bases align to TRBD1. J gave up 7 bases and V 7 bases, and 5 bases lay outside the gene matches. The CDR3 spans 14 residues. CDR3 region: CASIWTGGHGELFF. In DNA, the CDR3 is TGTGCCAGCATCTGGACAGGGGGCCACGGGGAGCTGTTTTTT.

This clonotype appeared many times. This chain joins TRBV6-5 and TRBJ2-3, with D perhaps assigned TRBD1 or TRBD2 (5 bases each). The germline V and J ends were trimmed by 1 base and 4 bases, with 15 bases remaining between them. The CDR3 totals 16 residues. Germline CDR1 reads MNHEY; CDR2 reads SVGAGI. CDR3 sequence: CASSYLGVGVADTQYF. In DNA, the CDR3 is TGTGCCAGCAGTTACTTGGGGGTCGGGGTAGCAGATACGCAGTATTTT.

In its sample, this clonotype was seen many times. The chain carries TRBV6-2 or TRBV6-3 and TRBJ2-2, with TRBD2 as a possible D gene (7 bases). Germline assignment: CDR1 MNHEY and CDR2 SVGEGT. The CDR3 has 16 residues. V lost 5 bases, J lost 4 bases, and 17 bases lay in between. The DNA of the CDR3 is TGTGCCAGCAGTAAACCGGGACGGGGGGCCACCGGGGAGCTGTTTTTT. Its protein product is CASSKPGRGATGELFF.

This clonotype was observed many times. This CDR3 is CASSREGEAFF. CDR3 nucleotide sequence: TGTGCCAGCAGTCGAGAGGGGGAGGCTTTCTTT. The chain couples TRBV7-9 to TRBJ1-1, with D tentatively TRBD1 (6 bases). There are 11 residues in the CDR3. The V end lost 6 bases, the J end lost 11 bases, and 13 bases lay between the germline ends. Germline values: CDR1 SEHNR, CDR2 FQNEAQ (reference sequence).

V is TRBV6-1 and J is TRBJ2-7; a weak D match, TRBD1 (6 bases). The CDR3 covers 13 residues. CDR1 MNHNS and CDR2 SASEGT come from the germline V gene. Trimming shortened V by 5 bases and J by 3 bases, and 11 bases separated the two germline ends. DNA for the CDR3: TGTGCCAGCAGTAGGACAGCGTACTACGAGCAGTACTTC. This translates into CASSRTAYYEQYF.

The chain uses TRBV19 and TRBJ2-1, with D maybe TRBD2 (6 bases). Deletions cut 4 bases from V and 4 bases from J, with 14 bases between. The CDR3 consists of 15 residues. Germline CDR1 and CDR2: LNHDA and SQIVND (reference sequence). The CDR3 DNA is TGTGCCAGTAGTAGAATCTCCGGGACTTACAATGAGCAGTTCTTC. Protein product: CASSRISGTYNEQFF. Based on the CDR3 plus reference TRBV19 and TRBJ2-1, the full variable domain is DGGITQSPKYLFRKEGQNVTLSCEQNLNHDAMYWYRQDPGQGLRLIYYSQIVNDFQKGDIAEGYSVSREKKESFPLTVTSAQKNPTAFYLCASSRISGTYNEQFFGPGTRLTVL.

The sample holds many counts of this clonotype. The chain couples TRBV12-3 or TRBV12-4 to TRBJ2-3; possible D gene TRBD1, 5 bases. Trimming took off 2 bases at V and 1 base at J, with 13 bases between the two ends. The length of the CDR3 is 16 residues. CDR3 loop: CASSLSQGRGTDTQYF. In DNA form, the CDR3 reads TGTGCCAGCAGTTTATCCCAGGGTCGGGGCACAGATACGCAGTATTTT.

This clonotype was seen at least ten times. The chain has TRBV6-1 and TRBJ1-1; TRBD1 is a possible D gene (5 bases). CDR1 and CDR2 (germline): MNHNS, SASEGT. This CDR3 comprises 19 residues. Deletions cut 6 bases from V and 1 base from J, with 27 bases between. The CDR3 DNA reads as TGTGCCAGCAGGACCCTTGTCGCAGGGCCTCAGGTCTCGAACACTGAAGCTTTCTTT. It encodes CASRTLVAGPQVSNTEAFF.

This clonotype showed up many times. The J gene is TRBJ2-1, the V gene TRBV12-3 or TRBV12-4; TRBD2 matches 10 bases. The CDR3 covers 15 residues. With 5 bases clipped from V and 9 bases from J, the junction kept 10 bases outside the gene matches. CDR3 coding DNA: TGTGCCAGCAGTACTAGCGGGGCTGGAGAGGTTGAGCAGTTCTTC. Its protein product is CASSTSGAGEVEQFF.

The sample holds many counts of this clonotype. The chain links TRBV28 to TRBJ1-3; D remains unclear. Trimming took 6 bases from V and 3 from J, leaving 15 bases between them. CDR3 length: 15 amino acids. From germline, CDR1 is MDHEN and CDR2 SYDVKM. The CDR3 loop is CASSSWVVDGNTIYF. The CDR3 bases are TGTGCCAGCAGCTCGTGGGTGGTAGATGGAAACACCATATATTTT. The entire variable domain, with the rest obtained from reference TRBV28 and TRBJ1-3, is as follows: DVKVTQSSRYLVKRTGEKVFLECVQDMDHENMFWYRQDPGLGLRLIYFSYDVKMKEKGDIPEGYSVSREKKERFSLILESASTNQTSMYLCASSSWVVDGNTIYFGEGSWLTVV.

This clonotype was seen ten or more times. The J gene is TRBJ2-7, the V gene TRBV7-3; no clear D gene. From germline, CDR1 is SGHTA and CDR2 FQGTGA. The CDR3 totals 15 residues. V shed 2 bases and J shed 1 base, with 12 bases lying between them. In DNA, the CDR3 is TGTGCCAGCAGCTTACGGGCAGGTCCTTCCTACGAGCAGTACTTC. Its translation: CASSLRAGPSYEQYF.

This clonotype showed up many times. The chain couples TRBV27 to TRBJ1-1; D unclear. The CDR3 has 11 residues. Trimming stripped 10 bases from V and 4 bases from J, with 10 bases between. Germline CDR1 MNHEY, CDR2 SMNVEV (reference sequence). The CDR3 loop reads CATFRVTEAFF. The CDR3 region has the DNA TGTGCCACCTTCCGGGTCACTGAAGCTTTCTTT.

This clonotype was counted ten times or more. The chain is built from TRBV6-1 and TRBJ2-1, with 9 bases matching TRBD2. The CDR3 contains 15 residues. With V trimmed by 3 bases and J by 8 bases, 8 bases remained unmatched. Germline V gene sequence: CDR1 MNHNS, CDR2 SASEGT. CDR3 loop: CASSDGTSRGYEQFF. CDR3 DNA sequence: TGTGCCAGCAGTGATGGGACTAGCCGTGGCTATGAGCAGTTCTTC.

This clonotype was picked up many times. The chain has TRBV4-1 and TRBJ2-7; D is unclear. CDR3 length equals 16 residues. The V end lost 1 base, the J end lost 0 bases, and 13 bases lay between the germline ends. The germline V gene encodes CDR1 MGHRA and CDR2 YSYEKL. In DNA form, the CDR3 reads TGCGCCAGCAGCCAAGGTCCCGTTCCAAGCTCCTACGAGCAGTACTTC. Translation: CASSQGPVPSSYEQYF.

This clonotype was detected ten times or more. The V gene is TRBV27, the J gene TRBJ2-7; D gene unclear. The CDR3 consists of 15 residues. The germline V gene encodes CDR1 MNHEY and CDR2 SMNVEV (reference sequence). V lost 7 bases to trimming and J lost 0 bases, with 16 bases between them. CDR3 region: CASTTNFGRSYEQYF. The DNA of the CDR3 is TGTGCCAGCACTACCAATTTCGGCCGCTCCTACGAGCAGTACTTC.

This chain connects TRBV4-2 to TRBJ2-1, with 11 bases fitting TRBD2. V was pared by 1 base and J by 8 bases, with 10 bases of the junction left unmatched. The CDR3 is 17 amino acids. Germline V gene data show CDR1 as LGHNA and CDR2 as YNFKEQ. The CDR3 region has the DNA TGTGCCAGCAGCCAAGTTTCGGCTAGCGGGGGGAAGGATGAGCAGTTCTTC. Encoded protein: CASSQVSASGGKDEQFF.

The chain carries TRBV27 and TRBJ1-6; D may be TRBD1 (5 bases). Germline V gene lookup returns CDR1 MNHEY and CDR2 SMNVEV (reference sequence). The CDR3 contains 17 residues. The V gene lost 2 bases and the J gene lost 4 bases, with 15 bases spanning the gap. The CDR3 spells CASSLIQGNLYNSPLHF. The CDR3 DNA follows: TGTGCCAGCAGTTTAATTCAGGGAAACCTTTATAATTCACCCCTCCACTTT.

The rearrangement joins TRBV27 to TRBJ2-7; 9 bases align to TRBD2. J was trimmed by 6 bases and V by 3 bases; bases with no gene match: 3. The CDR3 runs 13 residues. In germline, CDR1 is MNHEY, CDR2 SMNVEV (reference sequence). The CDR3: CASSLVAGVEQYF. In nucleotides, the CDR3 is TGTGCCAGCAGTTTGGTAGCGGGAGTCGAGCAGTACTTC.

This chain links TRBV6-1 with TRBJ1-4; TRBD1 might be the D (6 bases). Trimming pared 2 bases from V and 4 bases from J, leaving 17 bases between. In germline, CDR1 is MNHNS, CDR2 SASEGT. This CDR3 is built from 17 residues. CDR3 residues: CASSEYILGHRNEKLFF. CDR3 coding DNA: TGTGCCAGCAGTGAATATATTTTGGGACACCGTAATGAAAAACTGTTTTTT.

There are many counts of this clonotype. The chain employs TRBV7-2 and TRBJ1-1, with a possible D match to TRBD1 (6 bases). This CDR3 spans 11 amino acids. The germline V gene encodes CDR1 SGHTA and CDR2 FQGNSA. V gave up 0 bases and J gave up 10 bases, with 6 bases separating them. The CDR3, as DNA: TGTGCCAGCAGCTTAGCAGGGGGAGCTTTCTTT. It yields the protein CASSLAGGAFF.

This sequence joins TRBV6-5 and TRBJ2-6; a possible D gene is TRBD1 (6 bases). CDR3 length equals 18 residues. Germline CDR1 reads MNHEY; CDR2 reads SVGAGI. V lost 1 base and J 3 bases, leaving 16 bases between the germline ends. CDR3 protein: CASSYFRLQGSGANVLTF. The CDR3 nucleotides read TGTGCCAGCAGTTACTTTCGTCTACAGGGAAGTGGGGCCAACGTCCTGACTTTC.

This clonotype was observed many times. The chain has TRBV18 and TRBJ1-1; 9 nucleotides line up with TRBD1. The junction had 4 bases not matched to a gene; V was cut back by 2 bases and J by 3 bases. This CDR3 has 15 residues. Germline values: CDR1 KGHSH, CDR2 LQKENI. CDR3 in amino acids: CASSPGTGWYTEAFF. The DNA of the CDR3 is TGTGCCAGCTCACCAGGGACAGGGTGGTACACTGAAGCTTTCTTT. Filled out from reference TRBV18 and TRBJ1-1, the complete variable domain reads NAGVMQNPRHLVRRRGQEARLRCSPMKGHSHVYWYRQLPEEGLKFMVYLQKENIIDESGMPKERFSAEFPKEGPSILRIQQVVRGDSAAYFCASSPGTGWYTEAFFGQGTRLTVV.

Many counts were recorded for this clonotype. The chain uses TRBV7-6 and TRBJ2-1; D is undetermined. V was clipped by 5 bases and J by 6 bases, with 14 bases between them. The germline V gene encodes CDR1 SGHVS and CDR2 FNYEAQ. The CDR3 length is 14 residues. The CDR3 nucleotides read TGTGCCAGCAGCCTAGTTACGGGCGCCAATGAGCAGTTCTTC. Translation gives CASSLVTGANEQFF.

At least ten counts were recorded for this clonotype. The chain carries TRBV27 and TRBJ2-3; a possible D gene is TRBD1 (5 bases). Germline V gene data show CDR1 as MNHEY and CDR2 as SMNVEV (reference sequence). Trimming pared 0 bases from V and 5 bases from J, leaving 12 bases between. This CDR3 region has 15 residues. CDR3 region: CASSLSRASRDTQYF. In DNA form, the CDR3 reads TGTGCCAGCAGTTTATCCAGGGCCTCCAGAGATACGCAGTATTTT.

This clonotype was counted at least ten times. The rearrangement joins TRBV6-1 to TRBJ2-5; TRBD2 matches at 7 bases. The CDR3 loop spans 15 amino acids. Germline V lookup: CDR1 MNHNS, CDR2 SASEGT. V lost 5 bases and J lost 4; bases outside the gene matches: 10. In DNA, the CDR3 is TGTGCCAGCAGTCCGGGAGGCAGGGAACGAGAGACCCAGTACTTC. Protein: CASSPGGRERETQYF.

This clonotype was picked up many times. This chain links TRBV28 with TRBJ1-5; D is ambiguous. Germline assignment: CDR1 MDHEN and CDR2 SYDVKM. V lost 6 bases and J 5 bases, leaving 14 bases between the germline ends. CDR3 size: 14 residues. CDR3 sequence reads: CASRLGFNHQPQHF. CDR3 nucleotides: TGTGCCAGCAGATTAGGGTTCAACCATCAGCCCCAGCATTTT.